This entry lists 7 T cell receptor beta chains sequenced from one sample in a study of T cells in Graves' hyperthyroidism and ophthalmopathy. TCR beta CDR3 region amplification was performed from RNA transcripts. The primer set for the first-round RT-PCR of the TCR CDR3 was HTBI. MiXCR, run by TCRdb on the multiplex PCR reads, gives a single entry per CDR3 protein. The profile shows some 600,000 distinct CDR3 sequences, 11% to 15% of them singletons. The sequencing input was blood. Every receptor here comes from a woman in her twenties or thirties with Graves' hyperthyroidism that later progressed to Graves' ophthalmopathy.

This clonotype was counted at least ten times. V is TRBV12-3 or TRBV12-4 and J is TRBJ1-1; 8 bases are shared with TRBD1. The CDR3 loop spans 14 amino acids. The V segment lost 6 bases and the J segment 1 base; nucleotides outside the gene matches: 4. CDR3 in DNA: TGTGCCAGCAGGGCCGGGACAGGGAACACTGAAGCTTTCTTT. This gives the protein CASRAGTGNTEAFF.

CDR3 residues: CASSLDLEGAIDTQYF. The CDR3 bases are TGTGCCAGCAGCTTAGATCTGGAGGGCGCGATAGATACGCAGTATTTT. The rearrangement joins TRBV11-2 to TRBJ2-3, with D possibly TRBD2 on 6 matching bases. CDR3 length: 16 residues. Germline CDR1 is SGHAT and CDR2 is FQNNGV. Trimming pared 0 bases from V and 5 bases from J, leaving 15 bases between.

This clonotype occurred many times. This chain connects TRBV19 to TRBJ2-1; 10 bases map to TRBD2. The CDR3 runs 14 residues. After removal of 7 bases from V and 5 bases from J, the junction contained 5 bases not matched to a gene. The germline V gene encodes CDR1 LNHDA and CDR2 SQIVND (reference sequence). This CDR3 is CASTRTSGHNEQFF. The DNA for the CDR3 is TGTGCCAGTACCAGGACTAGCGGACACAATGAGCAGTTCTTC.

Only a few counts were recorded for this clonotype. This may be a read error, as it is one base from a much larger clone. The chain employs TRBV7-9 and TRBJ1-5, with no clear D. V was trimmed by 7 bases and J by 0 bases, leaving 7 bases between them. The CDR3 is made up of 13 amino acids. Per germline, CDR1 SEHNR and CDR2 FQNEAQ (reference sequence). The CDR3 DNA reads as TGTGCCAGCACCCAATATAGCAATCAGCCCCAGCATTTT. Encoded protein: CASTQYSNQPQHF. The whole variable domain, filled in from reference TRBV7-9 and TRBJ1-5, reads DTGVSQNPRHKITKRGQNVTFRCDPISEHNRLYWYRQTLGQGPEFLTYFQNEAQLEKSRLLSDRFSAERPKGSFSTLEIQRTEQGDSAMYLCASTQYSNQPQHFGDGTRLSIL.

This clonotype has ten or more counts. Here the CDR3 DNA reads TGTGCCAGCAGCCCTACTAGCGGGTTATCCTACAATGAGCAGTTCTTC. Translated: CASSPTSGLSYNEQFF. The chain uses TRBV2 and TRBJ2-1; 9 positions match TRBD2. In germline, CDR1 is SNHLY, CDR2 FYNNEI. The CDR3 sequence is 16 residues long. After removal of 6 bases from V and 1 base from J, the junction contained 7 bases not matched to a gene.

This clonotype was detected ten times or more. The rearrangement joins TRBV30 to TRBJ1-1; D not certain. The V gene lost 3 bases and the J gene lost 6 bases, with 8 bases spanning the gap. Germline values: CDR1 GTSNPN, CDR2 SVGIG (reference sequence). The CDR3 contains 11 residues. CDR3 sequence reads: CAWRRGAEAFF. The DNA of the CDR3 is TGTGCCTGGAGGCGCGGAGCTGAAGCTTTCTTT.

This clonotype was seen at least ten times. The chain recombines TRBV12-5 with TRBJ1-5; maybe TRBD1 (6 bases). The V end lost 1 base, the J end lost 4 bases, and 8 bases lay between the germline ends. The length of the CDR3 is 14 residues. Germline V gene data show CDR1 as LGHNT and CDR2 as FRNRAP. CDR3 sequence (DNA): TGTGCTAGTGGTTTGGGACAGGAGAATCAGCCCCAGCATTTT. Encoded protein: CASGLGQENQPQHF.